The rows below give T cell receptor beta chains drawn from one sample of a study of T cells after yellow fever vaccination. TCRdb reprocessed the 5' RACE reads with MiXCR, giving one entry per CDR3 protein. This sample has almost 600,000 distinct CDR3 sequences, with about 14% found just once. The specimen was PBMCs, collected on the day of the yellow fever booster vaccination. The receptors stem from a man aged 25 to 40 who received the YFV17D yellow fever vaccine. Each CDR3 is given with its conserved first and last residue. Each record gives: J gene, clone size, V gene, D gene, CDR3 DNA, CDR3 protein. D genes are given only for firm matches. Clone size is given for some rows only: seen once, a few or many times, or a class if the clone is expanded.

TRBJ2-5,-,TRBV13,TRBD1,TGTGCCAGCAGCAATACAGGGGGGACCCAGTACTTC,CASSNTGGTQYF
TRBJ2-1,-,TRBV2,TRBD2,TGTGCCAGCAGATTAGCGGGAGTCTCGGATGAGCAGTTCTTC,CASRLAGVSDEQFF
TRBJ2-2,few,TRBV12-3/TRBV12-4,-,TGTGCCAGCAGTCCGGACACCACCGGGGAGCTGTTTTTT,CASSPDTTGELFF
TRBJ2-7,-,TRBV11-2,-,TGTGCCAGCAGCTTAGGTCTGACCGAGCAGTACTTC,CASSLGLTEQYF
TRBJ1-4,-,TRBV20-1,-,TGCAGTGCTAGAGGGGGGCTTGCAACTAATGAAAAACTGTTTTTT,CSARGGLATNEKLFF
TRBJ2-3,-,TRBV20-1,-,TGCAGTGCCTTCCCCCACGGCACAGATACGCAGTATTTT,CSAFPHGTDTQYF
TRBJ2-3,-,TRBV20-1,-,TGCAGTGCTATGGTTAGCACAGATACGCAGTATTTT,CSAMVSTDTQYF
TRBJ1-2,few,TRBV7-2,-,TGTGCCAGCAGCTTAGTAGGATGGGGATTCGGCTACACCTTC,CASSLVGWGFGYTF
TRBJ2-1,few,TRBV7-9,-,TGTGCCAGCAGCTTAGTAGCTAGGAACAATGAGCAGTTCTTC,CASSLVARNNEQFF
TRBJ2-5,-,TRBV11-2,-,TGTGCCAGCAGCTTAGTTGGGGGCTTGGGGGAGACCCAGTACTTC,CASSLVGGLGETQYF
TRBJ2-1,few,TRBV14,-,TGTGCCAGCAGCCCCTCGAGACTATTGGGGCAGTTCTTC,CASSPSRLLGQFF
TRBJ1-1,many,TRBV7-9,-,TGTGCCAGCAGCTTAGCAGGGAGTGCCACTGAAGCTTTCTTT,CASSLAGSATEAFF
TRBJ2-6,-,TRBV20-1,-,TGCAGTGCAAGAGCCGGGTCTGGGGCCAACGTCCTGACTTTC,CSARAGSGANVLTF
TRBJ2-7,few,TRBV21-1,-,TGTGCCAGCCCCCACCGGGCGGGGCTAATCTACGAGCAGTACTTC,CASPHRAGLIYEQYF
TRBJ2-3,-,TRBV20-1,-,TGCAGTGCTCTACAGGGACGTGGCACAGATACGCAGTATTTT,CSALQGRGTDTQYF
TRBJ2-7,few,TRBV6-1,-,TGTGCCAGCAGTCCTGACTGGGTTGTGGGATCCTACGAGCAGTACTTC,CASSPDWVVGSYEQYF
TRBJ2-2,-,TRBV5-5,-,TGTGCCAGCAGCAGTACCTTCACCGGGGAGCTGTTTTTT,CASSSTFTGELFF
TRBJ2-2,-,TRBV7-2,-,TGTGCCAGCAGCTCCAGGGGCCCTACGGCCGGGGAGCTGTTTTTT,CASSSRGPTAGELFF
TRBJ1-5,few,TRBV7-2,-,TGTGCCAGCAGCCTGTACAGTTATAGCAATCAGCCCCAGCATTTT,CASSLYSYSNQPQHF
TRBJ2-5,few,TRBV5-5,TRBD1,TGTGCCAGCAGCTTGCTACAGGGGGCGGGGGAGACCCAGTACTTC,CASSLLQGAGETQYF
TRBJ2-7,few,TRBV18,-,TGTGCCAGCTCATCGAGGGGGGCCGGCTTCGGCTACGAGCAGTACTTC,CASSSRGAGFGYEQYF
TRBJ1-2,-,TRBV20-1,-,TGCAGTGCTAGACTTCAGGGGCGTACCTATGGCTACACCTTC,CSARLQGRTYGYTF
TRBJ2-3,-,TRBV19,TRBD2,TGTGCCAGTAAGCTAGCGGGAGACCGGAGGGATACAGATACGCAGTATTTT,CASKLAGDRRDTDTQYF
TRBJ2-3,-,TRBV7-2,-,TGTGCCAGCAGCTCCAAAGATACGCAGTATTTT,CASSSKDTQYF
TRBJ2-7,few,TRBV20-1,TRBD1,TGCAGTGCTAGAGCACAGGGGGTCGGGATTATATACGAGCAGTACTTC,CSARAQGVGIIYEQYF
TRBJ2-7,few,TRBV20-1,-,TGCAGTGCACCGGGACAGCGGGAGCCCTACGAGCAGTACTTC,CSAPGQREPYEQYF
TRBJ2-7,few,TRBV29-1,-,TGCAGCGTAAACATACAGGGCCTCGCCTACGAGCAGTACTTC,CSVNIQGLAYEQYF
TRBJ1-5,-,TRBV20-1,TRBD1,TGCAGTGCAAGAGCGACAGGGCCGGGCAATCAGCCCCAGCATTTT,CSARATGPGNQPQHF
TRBJ1-6,few,TRBV19,-,TGTGCCAGTAGTGTGGCGGGGGGAAAGTCACCCCTCCACTTT,CASSVAGGKSPLHF
TRBJ2-7,-,TRBV9,TRBD1,TGTGCCAGCAGCGTCGAACAGGGGGGCTACGAGCAGTACTTC,CASSVEQGGYEQYF
TRBJ2-1,-,TRBV20-1,TRBD2,TGCAGTGCCCTAGCGGGAGGGCCTCGTAGTGAGCAGTTCTTC,CSALAGGPRSEQFF
TRBJ2-1,once,TRBV18,-,TGTGCCAGCTCACCCACGGGAACGGGGTATGAGCAGTTCTTC,CASSPTGTGYEQFF
TRBJ2-7,-,TRBV20-1,-,TGCAGTGCGGGGGGCAGGGGGACGTACGAGCAGTACTTC,CSAGGRGTYEQYF
TRBJ2-1,few,TRBV7-6,-,TGTGCCAGCAGCTTGCAAGGGGCTGGGTCCCGCAGTGAGCAGTTCTTC,CASSLQGAGSRSEQFF
TRBJ2-5,few,TRBV5-5,TRBD2,TGTGCCAGCAGCTTGGCTGCTAGCGGGAATCAAGAGACCCAGTACTTC,CASSLAASGNQETQYF
TRBJ2-1,few,TRBV6-1,TRBD1,TGTGCCAGCAGTCCGCGGTCCGGGACAGGATTCAATGAGCAGTTCTTC,CASSPRSGTGFNEQFF
TRBJ2-7,-,TRBV5-1,TRBD2,TGCGCCAGCAGCAGCGAGCGGGAGTCAGACGAGCAGTACTTC,CASSSERESDEQYF
TRBJ2-7,-,TRBV28,-,TGTGCCAGCATCCGTCGAGGGGTCTACGAGCAGTACTTC,CASIRRGVYEQYF
TRBJ2-7,-,TRBV20-1,-,TGCAGTGCTAGCCCCCAGACATACGAGCAGTACTTC,CSASPQTYEQYF
TRBJ1-1,-,TRBV19,-,TGTGCCAGTAGGGGGGGGCCGGGCACTGAAGCTTTCTTT,CASRGGPGTEAFF